The 23 T cell receptor beta chains presented below share a single source sample, sequenced in a study of CD8+ T cells in alopecia areata. Extracted RNA was reverse transcribed into cDNA, the sequencing template. Only in-frame clones appear in the TCRdb table, and some are missing; sequencing was by immunoSEQ multiplex PCR. In the table there are under 150,000 clones, roughly 50% of which are singletons. The sequencing input was NKG2D-low CD8+ T cells sorted from blood. The receptors originated from a human donor with alopecia areata.

The chain uses TRBV5-1 and TRBJ2-1, with a tentative D call TRBD2 (5 bases). Trimming left V 2 bases short and J 7 bases short, with 10 bases between. CDR1 SGHRS and CDR2 YFSETQ come from the germline V gene. The length of the CDR3 is 13 residues. CDR3 coding DNA: TGCGCCAGCAGCTTCCGGGAAGCGAATGAGCAGTTCTTC. Protein sequence: CASSFREANEQFF. Combining the CDR3 with reference TRBV5-1 and TRBJ2-1 gives the whole variable domain KAGVTQTPRYLIKTRGQQVTLSCSPISGHRSVSWYQQTPGQGLQFLFEYFSETQRNKGNFPGRFSGRQFSNSRSEMNVSTLELGDSALYLCASSFREANEQFFGPGTRLTVL.

This sequence joins TRBV29-1 and TRBJ2-1, with 9 bases that match TRBD1. CDR1 and CDR2 (germline): SQVTM, ANQGSEA. The CDR3 totals 12 residues. For the CDR3, the DNA is TGCGGCTCGGGACAGGGACACAATGAGCAGTTCTTC. Its protein product is CGSGQGHNEQFF.

The rearrangement joins TRBV11-2 to TRBJ2-3; D might be TRBD2 (7 bases). This CDR3 region has 19 residues. Germline V CDR1 and CDR2: SGHAT, FQNNGV. V shed 5 bases and J shed 0 bases, with 24 bases lying between them. The CDR3: CASSADGGHEGQSTDTQYF. CDR3 coding DNA: TGTGCCAGCAGCGCCGACGGGGGGCACGAGGGCCAAAGCACAGATACGCAGTATTTT.

V gene TRBV4-1 combines with J gene TRBJ2-7, with no clear D. Trimming removed 1 base from V and 4 bases from J, with 14 bases in between. The CDR3 is 15 amino acids. Looked up from germline, CDR1 is MGHRA and CDR2 is YSYEKL. Written as DNA, the CDR3 is TGCGCCAGCAGCCAAGGAAATTCCCTAGAATACGAGCAGTACTTC. Translation: CASSQGNSLEYEQYF.

The chain combines TRBV29-1 with TRBJ2-2; D might be TRBD2 (5 bases). Deletions cut 0 bases from V and 0 bases from J, with 11 bases between. The germline gives CDR1 SQVTM, CDR2 ANQGSEA. This CDR3 spans 16 amino acids. The CDR3 bases are TGCAGCGTTGAAGAGGGAGCAAGCCCGAACACCGGGGAGCTGTTTTTT. Translation: CSVEEGASPNTGELFF.

This clone was seen only a few times. This chain uses TRBV29-1 with TRBJ1-2; D remains ambiguous. V was trimmed by 0 bases and J by 8 bases, leaving 10 bases between them. Germline lookup yields CDR1 SQVTM and CDR2 ANQGSEA. CDR3 length: 12 residues. CDR3 residues: CSVEEGYGGYTF. The CDR3, as DNA: TGCAGCGTTGAAGAGGGGTATGGGGGCTACACCTTC.

On this clone: Other nucleotide sequences in the sample specify the same CDR3. The chain joins TRBV13 to TRBJ2-5, with D possibly TRBD2 on 6 matching bases. The CDR3 contains 14 residues. Germline CDR1 is PRHDT and CDR2 is FYEKMQ (reference sequence). V lost 0 bases and J 3 bases, leaving 8 bases between the germline ends. CDR3 loop: CASSLGGTEETQYF. The CDR3 DNA sequence: TGTGCCAGCAGCTTAGGGGGGACTGAAGAGACCCAGTACTTC.

Here the CDR3 DNA reads TGCGCCAGCAGCCATATACAGGGTGGTAACGAGCAGTACTTC. Encoded protein: CASSHIQGGNEQYF. The chain has TRBV4-1 and TRBJ2-7; perhaps TRBD1 as D (6 bases). The germline V gene has CDR1 MGHRA and CDR2 YSYEKL. The ends were cut back, 3 bases at V and 5 bases at J, with 14 bases in the middle. This CDR3 contains 14 residues.

This clone came up many times. The chain recombines TRBV6-1 with TRBJ2-5, with D tentatively TRBD1 or TRBD2 (5 bases each). CDR1 and CDR2 (germline): MNHNS, SASEGT. This CDR3 contains 16 residues. The V gene lost 2 bases and the J gene lost 5 bases, with 18 bases spanning the gap. CDR3 sequence: CASSEIQGVGTETQYF. The CDR3 DNA sequence: TGTGCCAGCAGTGAAATACAAGGGGTCGGGACGGAGACCCAGTACTTC.

This chain links TRBV28 with TRBJ2-1; D gene uncertain. Looked up from germline, CDR1 is MDHEN and CDR2 is SYDVKM. The CDR3 length is 12 residues. The V and J ends lost 1 base and 5 bases respectively, with 3 bases between them. The CDR3 nucleotides are TGTGCCAGCAGTTTATCCGACAATGAGCAGTTCTTC. Translated, it gives CASSLSDNEQFF.

This clone occurred a few times. This chain uses TRBV29-1 with TRBJ2-1; no firm D call. The germline gives CDR1 SQVTM, CDR2 ANQGSEA. Trimming shortened V by 5 bases and J by 10 bases, and 12 bases separated the two germline ends. The CDR3 length is 11 residues. CDR3 residues: CSVPQDLEQFF. The DNA for the CDR3 is TGCAGCGTTCCCCAGGATCTAGAGCAGTTCTTC.

A remark on this clone: Other nucleotide sequences from this sample produce the same CDR3. V and J are TRBV6-6 and TRBJ2-3; D might be TRBD1 or TRBD2, each matching 6 bases. Germline V gene sequence: CDR1 MNHNY, CDR2 SVGAGI (reference sequence). This CDR3 has 13 residues. Between the trimmed V and J ends, which lost 8 bases and 1 base, there was a span of 10 bases. The CDR3 protein is CASGGGGTDTQYF. CDR3 in DNA: TGTGCCAGCGGGGGCGGGGGCACAGATACGCAGTATTTT.

The chain couples TRBV2 to TRBJ2-1; a weak D match, TRBD1 (6 bases). CDR1 is SNHLY, CDR2 FYNNEI, per germline. Deletions cut 9 bases from V and 3 bases from J, with 9 bases between. This CDR3 spans 12 amino acids. CDR3 nucleotide sequence: TGTGCCAGACAGGGCGACTACAATGAGCAGTTCTTC. Translation gives CARQGDYNEQFF. Drawing the rest from reference TRBV2 and TRBJ2-1, the complete variable domain is EPEVTQTPSHQVTQMGQEVILRCVPISNHLYFYWYRQILGQKVEFLVSFYNNEISEKSEIFDDQFSVERPDGSNFTLKIRSTKLEDSAMYFCARQGDYNEQFFGPGTRLTVL.

CDR3 amino acids: CASSQDSTDTQYF. The CDR3 nucleotides read TGTGCCAGCAGTCAGGACAGCACAGATACGCAGTATTTT. The V and J genes are TRBV6-5 and TRBJ2-3, with D hard to call. Germline CDR1 MNHEY, CDR2 SVGAGI. The CDR3 sequence is 13 residues long. V lost 5 bases and J 0 bases, leaving 6 bases between the germline ends.

This chain links TRBV4-1 with TRBJ2-1; 11 bases are a match to TRBD1. The CDR3 runs to 16 residues. J gave up 5 bases and V 3 bases, and 6 bases lay outside the gene matches. The germline gives CDR1 MGHRA, CDR2 YSYEKL. The CDR3 reads CASSHLGQGADNEQFF. CDR3 in DNA: TGCGCCAGCAGCCACCTAGGACAGGGGGCGGACAATGAGCAGTTCTTC.

The V gene is TRBV18, the J gene TRBJ1-1; D is uncertain. Germline loops: CDR1 KGHSH, CDR2 LQKENI. CDR3 length: 15 amino acids. V was trimmed by 2 bases and J by 1 base, leaving 11 bases between them. Here the CDR3 reads CASSPSLESNTEAFF. CDR3 coding DNA: TGTGCCAGCTCACCATCGCTAGAGTCGAACACTGAAGCTTTCTTT.

This clone was seen a few times. The chain links TRBV7-2 to TRBJ2-7, with D perhaps being TRBD1 or TRBD2 (5 bases each). The CDR3 consists of 14 residues. Trimming left V 2 bases short and J 6 bases short, with 14 bases between. Germline-derived CDR1 and CDR2 are SGHTA and FQGNSA. The CDR3 DNA is TGTGCCAGCAGCTTATCAGTAGAGGGACCCGAGCAGTACTTC. This codes for CASSLSVEGPEQYF. Full variable domain (outside the CDR3, taken from reference TRBV7-2 and TRBJ2-7): GAGVSQSPSNKVTEKGKDVELRCDPISGHTALYWYRQSLGQGLEFLIYFQGNSAPDKSGLPSDRFSAERTGGSVSTLTIQRTQQEDSAVYLCASSLSVEGPEQYFGPGTRLTVT.

The rearrangement uses TRBV6-5 and TRBJ1-1; 8 bases align to TRBD1. This CDR3 spans 15 amino acids. J was trimmed by 2 bases and V by 7 bases; bases with no gene match: 9. Germline lookup yields CDR1 MNHEY and CDR2 SVGAGI. CDR3 bases: TGTGCCAGCACAAACAGGGGGGAGGGAAACACTGAAGCTTTCTTT. The encoded protein is CASTNRGEGNTEAFF.

The CDR3 sequence: CASRASQAGGPDTQYF. For the CDR3, the DNA is TGTGCCAGCAGAGCCAGCCAGGCGGGGGGGCCAGATACGCAGTATTTT. The chain has TRBV9 and TRBJ2-3; 9 bases line up with TRBD2. V gave up 5 bases and J gave up 4 bases; unmatched junction bases: 11. From germline, CDR1 is SGDLS and CDR2 YYNGEE. CDR3 size: 16 residues.

The V gene is TRBV29-1, the J gene TRBJ2-1; 8 nucleotides align to TRBD2. Germline-derived CDR1 and CDR2 are SQVTM and ANQGSEA. The J segment lost 5 bases and the V segment lost 7 bases, leaving 4 bases of the junction unmatched. The CDR3 is 12 residues long. In DNA, the CDR3 is TGCAGCGCGACTAGCGAGAACAATGAGCAGTTCTTC. This sequence encodes CSATSENNEQFF.

V and J are TRBV6-5 and TRBJ2-7, with D possibly TRBD2 on 6 matching bases. Trimming shortened V by 2 bases and J by 5 bases, and 13 bases separated the two germline ends. This CDR3 contains 14 residues. Germline CDR1 and CDR2: MNHEY and SVGAGI. The CDR3 DNA sequence: TGTGCCAGCAGTTACAGGGAGGAAGGTAACGAGCAGTACTTC. It yields the protein CASSYREEGNEQYF.

The genes are TRBV4-1 and TRBJ1-6; D uncertain. The CDR3 covers 13 residues. V dropped 1 base and J dropped 6 bases, with 4 bases sitting between them. Germline V lookup: CDR1 MGHRA, CDR2 YSYEKL. In DNA, the CDR3 is TGCGCCAGCAGCCAAGGAGGTAATTCACCCCTCCACTTT. As protein: CASSQGGNSPLHF.

The gene calls are TRBV30 and TRBJ2-1; D is possibly TRBD1 (6 bases). The germline V gene encodes CDR1 GTSNPN and CDR2 SVGIG (reference sequence). CDR3 size: 13 residues. V was shortened by 3 bases and J by 5 bases, with 11 bases between the two germline ends. The CDR3 protein is CAWRYRDNNEQFF. The CDR3 bases are TGTGCCTGGAGGTACCGGGACAACAATGAGCAGTTCTTC.